This T cell receptor (beta chain) emerged from a study of T cell responses to AZD1222 COVID-19 vaccine. Measured with immunoSEQ multiplex PCR; TCRdb has only the in-frame clones, and not every one. The sample lists over 130,000 clones; roughly 92% were seen once. In this sample, this clone turned up once. The sequence came from an adult in good health. The sequences come from peripheral blood, collected on day 0 of AZD1222 vaccination.

DNA of the CDR3: TGTGCCAGCAACGATGGCGGGGGGGCCTATGAGCAGTTCTTC. Amino acid sequence: CASNDGGGAYEQFF. The gene calls are TRBV2 and TRBJ2-1, with 9 bases that match TRBD2. The CDR3 extends over 14 amino acids. The J segment lost 8 bases and the V segment lost 7 bases, leaving 9 bases of the junction unmatched. From germline, CDR1 is SNHLY and CDR2 FYNNEI. The full variable domain, completed using reference TRBV2 and TRBJ2-1, is EPEVTQTPSHQVTQMGQEVILRCVPISNHLYFYWYRQILGQKVEFLVSFYNNEISEKSEIFDDQFSVERPDGSNFTLKIRSTKLEDSAMYFCASNDGGGAYEQFFGPGTRLTVL.